This T cell receptor (beta chain) was identified during a study of post-analysis software for immune sequencing data. Whole-study findings and limits: When the samples were clustered directly with F measure, those that had been prepared in the same batch showed strong co-clustering. Multiple sclerosis was associated with a significant reduction in normalized Chao1 diversity relative to controls. Several TRBV segments were more frequent in patients than controls; TRBV5-6, TRBV5-1 and TRBV20-1 belonged to this group.

This clonotype was seen repeatedly, ten times or more. The antigen is not known. Unique molecular identifiers were carried by the TCR beta cDNA libraries. The authors obtained some 500,000 cDNA molecules from about 0.94 to 9.7 million T cells. TCRdb reprocessed the PCR reads via MiXCR and lists one record per CDR3 protein. The data show around 180,000 distinct CDR3 sequences, approximately 30% seen once. V was clipped by 5 bases and J by 3 bases; unmatched bases: 5. The CDR3 covers 14 residues. Germline CDR1 and CDR2: MNHEY and SVGAGI. The chain has TRBV6-5 and TRBJ2-7; 9 nucleotides match TRBD2. The receptor's source is a girl under 18 with multiple sclerosis. Source material: blood. CDR3 sequence (DNA): TGTGCCAGCAGTCCCGGACTAGCGAACTACGAGCAGTACTTC. This sequence encodes CASSPGLANYEQYF.